These 18 T cell receptor beta chains came from one sample sequenced in a study of cytomegalovirus exposure and HLA in healthy donors. This PCR relied on a set of 60 Vbeta primers and 13 Jbeta primers. Profiled with immunoSEQ multiplex PCR; TCRdb holds only in-frame clones, not every one. The sample yields some 150,000 clones, over 60% seen once. The sequenced material came from PBMCs. These receptors originate from a middle-aged man in good health and CMV-seropositive.

The count of this clone is one. V is TRBV6-5 and J is TRBJ1-5, with D perhaps matching TRBD1 (5 bases). CDR3 size: 14 residues. Deletions cut 2 bases from V and 7 bases from J, with 12 bases between. The germline V gene has CDR1 MNHEY and CDR2 SVGAGI. The CDR3 bases are TGTGCCAGCAGTTACCGGTCAGGGAGGCAGCCCCAGCATTTT. Translated, it gives CASSYRSGRQPQHF.

V and J are TRBV27 and TRBJ2-7; D is perhaps TRBD1 (5 bases). Germline V CDR1 and CDR2: MNHEY, SMNVEV (reference sequence). Trimming took 0 bases from V and 5 from J, leaving 17 bases between them. There are 16 residues in the CDR3. CDR3 region: CASSLSLKGLGNEQYF. The CDR3 DNA reads as TGTGCCAGCAGTTTATCCCTGAAGGGGCTAGGTAACGAGCAGTACTTC.

The V and J genes are TRBV5-1 and TRBJ2-7; D might be TRBD1 (6 bases). In germline, CDR1 is SGHRS, CDR2 YFSETQ. CDR3 length: 14 residues. The V gene lost 4 bases and the J gene lost 1 base, with 12 bases spanning the gap. The CDR3 DNA is TGCGCCAGCAGCGTGACAGGTGCTTCCTACGAGCAGTACTTC. Amino acids: CASSVTGASYEQYF. Full variable domain (rest looked up from reference TRBV5-1 and TRBJ2-7): KAGVTQTPRYLIKTRGQQVTLSCSPISGHRSVSWYQQTPGQGLQFLFEYFSETQRNKGNFPGRFSGRQFSNSRSEMNVSTLELGDSALYLCASSVTGASYEQYFGPGTRLTVT.

The V and J genes are TRBV9 and TRBJ1-2, with TRBD1 matching over 7 bases. V shed 0 bases and J 8 bases; nucleotides not matched to a gene: 7. CDR3 length equals 14 residues. From germline, CDR1 is SGDLS and CDR2 YYNGEE. The CDR3 region is CASSVGGRGEGYTF. In DNA, the CDR3 is TGTGCCAGCAGCGTAGGGGGCAGGGGGGAAGGCTACACCTTC.

This rearrangement joins TRBV2 to TRBJ1-5, with D perhaps TRBD1 (6 bases). The CDR3 runs 17 residues. Germline CDR1 is SNHLY and CDR2 is FYNNEI. V lost 3 bases to trimming and J lost 0 bases, with 15 bases between them. CDR3 protein: CASSEGRGPLSNQPQHF. In DNA form, the CDR3 reads TGTGCCAGCAGTGAGGGCAGGGGACCTCTTAGCAATCAGCCCCAGCATTTT.

This chain joins TRBV28 and TRBJ1-1, with a tentative D call TRBD1 (5 bases). In germline, CDR1 is MDHEN, CDR2 SYDVKM. This CDR3 comprises 11 residues. V dropped 6 bases and J dropped 12 bases, with 14 bases sitting between them. CDR3 sequence (DNA): TGTGCCAGCAGACATCCCCAGGGCACTTTCTTT. It encodes CASRHPQGTFF.

The V call is TRBV11-1, the J call TRBJ2-7; 11 positions match TRBD2. CDR3 length equals 16 residues. From germline, CDR1 is SGHAT and CDR2 FQDESV (reference sequence). Germline trimming cut 5 bases from V and 4 bases from J; bases unmatched to any gene: 10. The DNA for the CDR3 is TGTGCCAGCAGCGCTTCCGGGACTAGCGGACCTTACGAGCAGTACTTC. It yields the protein CASSASGTSGPYEQYF.

V gene TRBV30 combines with J gene TRBJ1-2; 9 bases are shared with TRBD1. The CDR3 totals 14 residues. CDR1 and CDR2 (germline): GTSNPN, SVGIG (reference sequence). Trimming removed 3 bases from V and 4 bases from J; junction bases left unmatched: 6. The CDR3 DNA follows: TGTGCCTGGAGGTCGGGGGACAGGGTCTATGGCTACACCTTC. Its protein is CAWRSGDRVYGYTF.

This chain joins TRBV5-6 and TRBJ1-1, with TRBD1 matching over 10 bases. CDR1 and CDR2 from the germline V gene are SGHDT and YYEEEE. The V gene end was trimmed by 4 bases and the J gene end by 3 bases; junction bases not matched to a gene: 3. This CDR3 is 14 amino acids long. CDR3 residues: CASSRQGADTEAFF. The CDR3 DNA reads as TGTGCCAGCAGCCGACAGGGGGCCGACACTGAAGCTTTCTTT.

The chain links TRBV9 to TRBJ2-3, with 13 bases matching TRBD2. Trimming took 4 bases from V and 4 from J; bases not matched to a gene: 6. The CDR3 totals 16 residues. Germline CDR1 reads SGDLS; CDR2 reads YYNGEE. The chain's CDR3 is CASSTGLAGDADTQYF. Written as DNA, the CDR3 is TGTGCCAGCAGCACCGGACTAGCGGGAGACGCAGATACGCAGTATTTT. The variable domain in full, completed from reference TRBV9 and TRBJ2-3, reads DSGVTQTPKHLITATGQRVTLRCSPRSGDLSVYWYQQSLDQGLQFLIQYYNGEERAKGNILERFSAQQFPDLHSELNLSSLELGDSALYFCASSTGLAGDADTQYFGPGTRLTVL.

This clone occurred once. The J gene is TRBJ1-1, the V gene TRBV5-1; 11 bases agree with TRBD1. V was pared by 1 base and J by 10 bases, with 6 bases of the junction left unmatched. This CDR3 comprises 14 residues. The germline V gene encodes CDR1 SGHRS and CDR2 YFSETQ. CDR3 protein: CASSLPPGTGGAFF. CDR3 coding DNA: TGCGCCAGCAGCTTGCCTCCCGGGACAGGGGGAGCTTTCTTT.

V usage is TRBV4-1 and J usage is TRBJ2-1, with 8 nucleotides matching TRBD1. CDR1 is MGHRA and CDR2 is YSYEKL in the germline V gene. With V trimmed by 4 bases and J by 8 bases, 10 bases remained unmatched. The CDR3 totals 15 residues. The chain's CDR3 is CASSRPVRGLYEQFF. As DNA, the CDR3 is TGCGCCAGCAGCCGCCCCGTCAGGGGGCTATATGAGCAGTTCTTC.

Here the CDR3 DNA reads TGTGCCAGTAGTATATATCGGACTAGCACAGATACGCAGTATTTT. Protein: CASSIYRTSTDTQYF. The chain recombines TRBV19 with TRBJ2-3; D is perhaps TRBD2 (5 bases). V dropped 2 bases and J dropped 0 bases, with 9 bases sitting between them. CDR1 is LNHDA and CDR2 is SQIVND in the germline V gene (reference sequence). CDR3 size: 15 residues.

The chain couples TRBV5-1 to TRBJ1-4; 8 positions agree with TRBD1. CDR1 is SGHRS and CDR2 is YFSETQ in the germline V gene. The CDR3 spans 14 residues. After removal of 3 bases from V and 7 bases from J, the junction contained 5 bases not matched to a gene. The CDR3 here is CASSSQGGGEKLFF. CDR3 sequence (DNA): TGCGCCAGCAGCTCACAGGGGGGAGGTGAAAAACTGTTTTTT. Full variable domain (remainder filled in from reference TRBV5-1 and TRBJ1-4): KAGVTQTPRYLIKTRGQQVTLSCSPISGHRSVSWYQQTPGQGLQFLFEYFSETQRNKGNFPGRFSGRQFSNSRSEMNVSTLELGDSALYLCASSSQGGGEKLFFGSGTQLSVL.

The chain is built from TRBV15 and TRBJ1-3, with 7 bases identical to TRBD1. This CDR3 spans 15 amino acids. From germline, CDR1 is LNHNV and CDR2 YYDKDF (reference sequence). The V segment lost 0 bases and the J segment 2 bases; nucleotides outside the gene matches: 1. CDR3 residues: CATSRDRGTGNTIYF. The CDR3 DNA is TGTGCCACCAGCAGAGACAGGGGGACTGGAAACACCATATATTTT.

This chain links TRBV27 with TRBJ2-3; 9 bases line up with TRBD2. The CDR3 extends over 17 amino acids. The trim removed 5 bases at V and 5 bases at J, leaving 14 bases unmatched. Germline values: CDR1 MNHEY, CDR2 SMNVEV (reference sequence). The CDR3 coding sequence is TGTGCCAGCAGTCCCCTTTTGAGTAGCGGGAGTCAAGATACGCAGTATTTT. Protein sequence: CASSPLLSSGSQDTQYF.

V is TRBV9 and J is TRBJ2-7; TRBD2 agrees at 14 bases. This CDR3 spans 14 amino acids. Germline loops: CDR1 SGDLS, CDR2 YYNGEE. The V segment lost 4 bases and the J segment 6 bases; nucleotides outside the gene matches: 3. In DNA form, the CDR3 reads TGTGCCAGCAGCATGGGACTAGCGGGAGCCGAGCAGTACTTC. As protein: CASSMGLAGAEQYF.

The gene calls are TRBV7-2 and TRBJ2-7, with D perhaps TRBD1 (5 bases). This CDR3 region has 14 residues. V was cut by 3 bases and J by 1 base, with 10 bases left in between. Germline V gene lookup returns CDR1 SGHTA and CDR2 FQGNSA. CDR3 coding DNA: TGTGCCAGCAGCTTGGACATCGGGTCCTACGAGCAGTACTTC. Amino acid sequence: CASSLDIGSYEQYF. Full variable domain (remainder filled in from reference TRBV7-2 and TRBJ2-7): GAGVSQSPSNKVTEKGKDVELRCDPISGHTALYWYRQSLGQGLEFLIYFQGNSAPDKSGLPSDRFSAERTGGSVSTLTIQRTQQEDSAVYLCASSLDIGSYEQYFGPGTRLTVT.